This TCR beta chain was recovered during a study of cytomegalovirus exposure and HLA in healthy donors. Study-level background: The Caucasian-associated ancestry cluster held 80% to 90% of roughly 370 genotyped donors.

The donors were healthy bone marrow donors. Sampled while nominally healthy, donors likely had unrecorded immune exposures. It was with 60 Vbeta and 13 Jbeta primers that the PCR ran. Here immunoSEQ multiplex PCR was the method, and the copy in TCRdb shows in-frame clones only, minus some. The sample gives some 150,000 clones, roughly 80% of which show up once; 4.3% is in the top ten. The V gene's germline CDR1 is MGHDK and CDR2 SYGVNS. The CDR3 is 15 amino acids. Trimming took 6 bases from V and 4 from J, leaving 18 bases between them. V is TRBV25-1 and J is TRBJ1-2; no reliable D call. Specimen: PBMCs. The receptor was isolated from a middle-aged man in good health and CMV-seronegative. For the CDR3, the DNA is TGTGCCAGCAGGGAGGGTGGAAGTGGTAGCTATGGCTACACCTTC. Translating it yields CASREGGSGSYGYTF.